Below, 2 T cell receptor beta chains from the same sample are listed, as sequenced in a study of PD-L1 blockade in urothelial cancer. TCRdb's table, derived via immunoSEQ multiplex PCR, lists solely in-frame clones and lacks some. The sample shows some 84,000 clones, roughly 80% of them seen only once. The sample consisted of PBMCs, taken around atezolizumab (anti-PD-L1) treatment. The receptors stem from a man between 65 and 85 years old with urothelial cancer.

The chain employs TRBV18 and TRBJ2-3, with 9 bases that match TRBD2. V was pared by 2 bases and J by 0 bases, with 6 bases of the junction left unmatched. Germline assignment: CDR1 KGHSH and CDR2 LQKENI. The CDR3 covers 17 residues. The CDR3 spells CASSPTSGLPSTDTQYF. The CDR3, as DNA: TGTGCCAGCTCACCAACTAGCGGGTTGCCTAGCACAGATACGCAGTATTTT.

The chain has TRBV14 and TRBJ1-5; maybe TRBD1 (6 bases). Germline V gives CDR1 SGHDN, CDR2 FVKESK. The germline V and J ends were trimmed by 5 bases and 4 bases, with 15 bases remaining between them. The CDR3 length is 15 residues. The CDR3 loop reads CASSSPGQLNQPQHF. The CDR3 coding sequence is TGTGCCAGCAGCTCACCGGGACAACTGAATCAGCCCCAGCATTTT.